This TCR beta chain was sequenced for a study of T cells after yellow fever vaccination. Across the study: The fractions with low cell numbers were processed using SMART-Seq v4 Ultra Low Input.

MiXCR was run by TCRdb on the 5' RACE reads, yielding one entry per CDR3 protein. Here the sample spans about 170,000 distinct CDR3 sequences, about 11% being singletons. There are many counts of this clonotype. What it recognizes is unknown. Findings of the study overall: Most primary-vaccination clones recurred post-booster (around 97% CD4, around 90% CD8).

This specimen consisted of CD8+ T cells sorted from PBMCs, obtained 15 days after the yellow fever booster vaccination. The TCR was taken from a man younger than 35 who received the YFV17D yellow fever vaccine.

The CDR3 nucleotides read TGTGCCTGGGGGCAGTCCTACGAGCAGTACTTC. This encodes CAWGQSYEQYF. The V and J genes are TRBV30 and TRBJ2-7; no reliable D call. With 5 bases removed from V and 1 base from J, the gap between germline ends came to 6 bases. CDR1 is GTSNPN, CDR2 SVGIG, per germline (reference sequence). This CDR3 is 11 amino acids long. The full variable domain, with the rest looked up from reference TRBV30 and TRBJ2-7, is SQTIHQWPATLVQPVGSPLSLECTVEGTSNPNLYWYRQAAGRGLQLLFYSVGIGQISSEVPQNLSASRPQDRQFILSSKKLLLSDSGFYLCAWGQSYEQYFGPGTRLTVT.